One sample yielded the 16 T cell receptor beta chains listed below, sequenced in a study of CD8+ T cells in alopecia areata. Sequencing templates came from extracted RNA that was reverse transcribed into cDNA. Measured with immunoSEQ multiplex PCR; TCRdb has only the in-frame clones, and not every one. The sample holds approximately 200,000 clones, 50% to 60% seen once. As to treatment: oral pan-JAK inhibitor, 5-10 mg twice daily. The sample here was CD4+ T cells sorted from blood, taken at week 4, from a patient treated with tofacitinib. The receptors come from a human donor with alopecia areata.

V gene TRBV6-5 combines with J gene TRBJ2-7; D is ambiguous. The length of the CDR3 is 14 residues. The V gene's germline CDR1 is MNHEY and CDR2 SVGAGI. V was clipped by 4 bases and J by 3 bases, with 13 bases between them. CDR3 residues: CASSWSRYGYEQYF. CDR3 DNA sequence: TGTGCCAGCAGTTGGTCGAGGTACGGCTACGAGCAGTACTTC.

This clone was seen only a few times. The V call is TRBV5-1, the J call TRBJ1-1; D is perhaps TRBD1 (5 bases). V was shortened by 1 base and J by 1 base, with 8 bases between the two germline ends. The germline V gene has CDR1 SGHRS and CDR2 YFSETQ. The CDR3 contains 14 residues. CDR3 sequence: CASSLFTGNTEAFF. In DNA form, the CDR3 reads TGCGCCAGCAGCTTGTTTACAGGGAACACTGAAGCTTTCTTT.

With regard to this clone: This same CDR3 is encoded by further DNA sequences in the sample. The chain joins TRBV6-5 to TRBJ1-1; the D gene is possibly TRBD1 (6 bases). Trimming took off 5 bases at V and 6 bases at J, with 10 bases between the two ends. Germline V gives CDR1 MNHEY, CDR2 SVGAGI. This CDR3 comprises 12 residues. The CDR3 nucleotides read TGTGCCAGCAGTACAGGGTATTCTGAAGCTTTCTTT. As protein: CASSTGYSEAFF.

This sequence joins TRBV5-4 and TRBJ2-5; 14 nucleotides line up with TRBD2. V shed 0 bases, J shed 5 bases, and the junction held 6 bases outside the gene matches. Germline values: CDR1 SGHNT, CDR2 YYREEE (reference sequence). This CDR3 has 17 amino acids. The CDR3 sequence is CASSLGLAGGEGETQYF. The CDR3 DNA reads as TGTGCCAGCAGCTTGGGACTAGCGGGAGGGGAGGGGGAGACCCAGTACTTC.

The chain is built from TRBV7-9 and TRBJ2-2; D is ambiguous. Germline V gene data show CDR1 as SEHNR and CDR2 as FQNEAQ (reference sequence). V lost 2 bases to trimming and J lost 6 bases, with 4 bases between them. CDR3 length: 12 residues. The DNA of the CDR3 is TGTGCCAGCAGCTTAACAGCCGGGGAGCTGTTTTTT. It yields the protein CASSLTAGELFF. Filled out from reference TRBV7-9 and TRBJ2-2, the complete variable domain reads DTGVSQNPRHKITKRGQNVTFRCDPISEHNRLYWYRQTLGQGPEFLTYFQNEAQLEKSRLLSDRFSAERPKGSFSTLEIQRTEQGDSAMYLCASSLTAGELFFGEGSRLTVL.

This chain uses TRBV5-1 with TRBJ1-5; D not certain. The CDR3 contains 12 residues. Germline loops: CDR1 SGHRS, CDR2 YFSETQ. Trimming stripped 4 bases from V and 9 bases from J, with 11 bases between. This CDR3 is CASSEGMGPQHF. CDR3 DNA sequence: TGCGCCAGCAGCGAGGGTATGGGGCCCCAGCATTTT.

The rearrangement joins TRBV29-1 to TRBJ2-5, with a possible D match to TRBD1 (5 bases). There are 13 residues in the CDR3. With 1 base removed from V and 5 bases from J, the gap between germline ends came to 11 bases. Looked up from germline, CDR1 is SQVTM and CDR2 is ANQGSEA. The CDR3 coding sequence is TGCAGCGTTGAAGGGGGCGGCTGGGAGACCCAGTACTTC. Translation gives CSVEGGGWETQYF.

This chain joins TRBV9 and TRBJ2-1; D is unclear. V lost 4 bases and J 4 bases, leaving 9 bases between the germline ends. The CDR3 covers 13 residues. Germline values: CDR1 SGDLS, CDR2 YYNGEE. CDR3 DNA sequence: TGTGCCAGCAGCCCAAGACCTTACAATGAGCAGTTCTTC. Protein: CASSPRPYNEQFF. Based on the CDR3 plus reference TRBV9 and TRBJ2-1, the full variable domain is DSGVTQTPKHLITATGQRVTLRCSPRSGDLSVYWYQQSLDQGLQFLIQYYNGEERAKGNILERFSAQQFPDLHSELNLSSLELGDSALYFCASSPRPYNEQFFGPGTRLTVL.

This clone was detected only once. The chain couples TRBV30 to TRBJ1-4; D perhaps matches TRBD1 (5 bases). Looked up from germline, CDR1 is GTSNPN and CDR2 is SVGIG (reference sequence). This CDR3 has 15 residues. The V gene lost 0 bases and the J gene lost 4 bases, with 12 bases spanning the gap. The CDR3 loop is CAWSVLGEGNEKLFF. The CDR3 bases are TGTGCCTGGAGTGTACTGGGGGAGGGTAATGAAAAACTGTTTTTT.

This rearrangement joins TRBV4-1 to TRBJ2-6; D call uncertain. CDR1 MGHRA and CDR2 YSYEKL come from the germline V gene. Trimming took 5 bases from V and 0 from J, leaving 14 bases between them. CDR3 size: 17 residues. CDR3 bases: TGCGCCAGCAGCATCCAACCACCGGGCTCTGGGGCCAACGTCCTGACTTTC. Amino acid sequence: CASSIQPPGSGANVLTF.

This clone occurred a few times. The chain is built from TRBV29-1 and TRBJ1-2, with TRBD1 identical over 11 bases. The CDR3 consists of 14 residues. Germline V gene lookup returns CDR1 SQVTM and CDR2 ANQGSEA. Germline trimming cut 3 bases from V and 6 bases from J; bases unmatched to any gene: 6. CDR3 sequence: CSVDYMGQGDGYTF. DNA for the CDR3: TGCAGCGTTGATTACATGGGACAGGGGGATGGCTACACCTTC.

The chain is built from TRBV29-1 and TRBJ2-5, with 11 bases identical to TRBD2. The germline gives CDR1 SQVTM, CDR2 ANQGSEA. This CDR3 comprises 13 residues. Unmatched junction bases numbered 12, after V lost 4 bases and J lost 14 bases. The CDR3 reads CSVGPLRGTSGYF. Written as DNA, the CDR3 is TGCAGCGTTGGGCCTCTGCGGGGGACTAGCGGTTACTTC.

The chain is built from TRBV6-1 and TRBJ1-1; D is possibly TRBD1 (5 bases). The V end lost 5 bases, the J end lost 5 bases, and 15 bases lay between the germline ends. Germline values: CDR1 MNHNS, CDR2 SASEGT. The CDR3 has 14 residues. The CDR3 DNA sequence: TGTGCCAGCAGTTCCTTATGGGGGGTTACTGAAGCTTTCTTT. It specifies CASSSLWGVTEAFF.

This clone occurred a few times. The J gene is TRBJ2-3, the V gene TRBV5-1; D gene uncertain. Germline V gene data show CDR1 as SGHRS and CDR2 as YFSETQ. This CDR3 spans 13 amino acids. Trimming removed 0 bases at V and 11 bases at J, with 13 bases between. The CDR3 is CASSLVGGNKQYF. The CDR3 region has the DNA TGCGCCAGCAGCTTGGTAGGCGGCAATAAGCAGTATTTT. The variable domain in full, with the rest retrieved from reference TRBV5-1 and TRBJ2-3, is KAGVTQTPRYLIKTRGQQVTLSCSPISGHRSVSWYQQTPGQGLQFLFEYFSETQRNKGNFPGRFSGRQFSNSRSEMNVSTLELGDSALYLCASSLVGGNKQYFGPGTRLTVL.

V gene TRBV29-1 combines with J gene TRBJ2-7; D unclear. Trimming cost V 5 bases and J 5 bases, with 19 bases left between them. The CDR3 runs to 14 residues. Germline V gene lookup returns CDR1 SQVTM and CDR2 ANQGSEA. The CDR3 DNA sequence: TGCAGCGTTAAAAGGGTGGCAGGAGCCCACGAGCAGTACTTC. It is translated as CSVKRVAGAHEQYF.

The gene calls are TRBV7-2 and TRBJ1-2; D not resolved. V was trimmed by 4 bases and J by 4 bases, leaving 4 bases between them. CDR1 and CDR2 (germline): SGHTA, FQGNSA. The CDR3 contains 11 residues. As DNA, the CDR3 is TGTGCCAGCAGCTCTCTCTATGGCTACACCTTC. It translates to CASSSLYGYTF.